This TCR beta chain is drawn from a study of CD8 T cells in Susac syndrome. The trim removed 5 bases at V and 5 bases at J, leaving 12 bases unmatched. CDR1 MGHDK and CDR2 SYGVNS come from the germline V gene. The CDR3 extends over 16 amino acids. Reverse transcription of roughly 0.5 to 1 ug RNA used random hexamers. MiXCR, applied by TCRdb to the immunoSEQ multiplex PCR reads, yields one record per CDR3 protein. The data show more than 100,000 distinct CDR3 sequences, with about 95% seen just once and 0.09% to 0.15% held by the top ten. The source is a human donor in good health. Sequences were obtained from CD4+ T cells from PBMCs. V usage is TRBV25-1 and J usage is TRBJ2-3; TRBD2 agrees at 8 bases. CDR3 DNA sequence: TGTGCCAGCAGTCCGAGGCTAGCGGGCGTAAGAGATACGCAGTATTTT. It yields the protein CASSPRLAGVRDTQYF.